Following are 14 T cell receptor beta chains from one sample sequenced in a study of OX40 agonist ivuxolimab in advanced cancers. Clones were read by immunoSEQ multiplex PCR, and TCRdb kept only the in-frame ones, dropping some. The sample lists some 40,000 clones; approximately 80% were seen once. This sample comprised CD4+ or CD8+ T cells sorted from blood, obtained in a trial of the OX40 agonist ivuxolimab. Receptor source: an adult with an advanced solid tumor such as melanoma, head and neck, liver or kidney cancer.

The rearrangement joins TRBV25-1 to TRBJ2-3, with TRBD2 identical over 9 bases. The CDR3 spans 16 residues. After removal of 2 bases from V and 4 bases from J, the junction contained 7 bases not matched to a gene. Germline lookup yields CDR1 MGHDK and CDR2 SYGVNS. Here the CDR3 reads CASSEGSGSVADTQYF. CDR3 sequence (DNA): TGTGCCAGCAGTGAAGGTAGCGGGAGCGTCGCAGATACGCAGTATTTT.

This clone appeared a few times. This rearrangement joins TRBV9 to TRBJ2-1, with 8 bases that match TRBD1. Unmatched junction bases numbered 15, after V lost 3 bases and J lost 4 bases. The CDR3 runs to 18 residues. Germline CDR1 is SGDLS and CDR2 is YYNGEE. The CDR3 DNA sequence: TGTGCCAGCAGCGCCGCGGACAGGGCGGAAACGTATTACAATGAGCAGTTCTTC. Protein: CASSAADRAETYYNEQFF.

The V gene is TRBV5-1, the J gene TRBJ2-1; 7 positions match TRBD1. Per the germline V gene, CDR1 is SGHRS and CDR2 is YFSETQ. This CDR3 spans 15 amino acids. Trimming removed 2 bases from V and 4 bases from J; junction bases left unmatched: 6. CDR3 coding DNA: TGCGCCAGCAGCTTCCGGGACAGAGATTACAATGAGCAGTTCTTC. The encoded protein is CASSFRDRDYNEQFF.

Details on this clone: In the same sample, other DNA sequences code for this CDR3. This chain's CDR3 is CASSLAPGGSYEQYF. In DNA form, the CDR3 reads TGTGCCAGCAGCTTGGCCCCAGGGGGCTCTTACGAGCAGTACTTC. The chain employs TRBV5-5 and TRBJ2-7; 8 bases align to TRBD1. The CDR3 is 15 amino acids. V shed 0 bases and J 4 bases; nucleotides not matched to a gene: 6. Germline values: CDR1 SGHKS, CDR2 YYEKEE (reference sequence). The full variable domain, in which reference TRBV5-5 and TRBJ2-7 provide the parts outside the CDR3, is DAGVTQSPTHLIKTRGQQVTLRCSPISGHKSVSWYQQVLGQGPQFIFQYYEKEERGRGNFPDRFSARQFPNYSSELNVNALLLGDSALYLCASSLAPGGSYEQYFGPGTRLTVT.

The chain recombines TRBV7-4 with TRBJ1-5, with unresolved D. V gave up 2 bases and J gave up 3 bases, with 5 bases separating them. The CDR3 covers 13 residues. Per germline, CDR1 SGHVT and CDR2 SQSDAQ. CDR3: CASSLSDNQPQHF. CDR3 coding DNA: TGTGCCAGCAGCTTAAGTGACAATCAGCCCCAGCATTTT.

The chain links TRBV9 to TRBJ2-3; 7 bases fit TRBD1. The ends lost 0 bases at V and 4 bases at J; junction bases unmatched: 2. The CDR3 has 14 residues. The germline V gene has CDR1 SGDLS and CDR2 YYNGEE. CDR3 nucleotide sequence: TGTGCCAGCAGCGTAGACAGGGGCGCAGATACGCAGTATTTT. This codes for CASSVDRGADTQYF.

V and J are TRBV9 and TRBJ2-2; 11 bases are a match to TRBD1. This CDR3 is 13 amino acids long. Germline values: CDR1 SGDLS, CDR2 YYNGEE. V was clipped by 9 bases and J by 5 bases; unmatched bases: 3. CDR3 amino acids: CATGTGGTGELFF. The DNA for the CDR3 is TGTGCCACCGGGACAGGGGGGACCGGGGAGCTGTTTTTT.

This clone is termed hyperexpanded (1% or more). The V gene is TRBV28, the J gene TRBJ2-3; 8 bases map to TRBD1. This CDR3 has 15 residues. V was clipped by 5 bases and J by 7 bases; unmatched bases: 11. CDR1 is MDHEN and CDR2 is SYDVKM in the germline V gene. The CDR3 nucleotides read TGTGCCAGCAGTACGGACAGGGAAGAAGGGAATACGCAGTATTTT. Its translation is CASSTDREEGNTQYF.

V gene TRBV9 combines with J gene TRBJ1-1; D perhaps matches TRBD1 (6 bases). Germline lookup yields CDR1 SGDLS and CDR2 YYNGEE. The CDR3 sequence is 17 residues long. Deletions cut 0 bases from V and 3 bases from J, with 18 bases between. The CDR3 here is CASSVEGHGVLDTEAFF. CDR3 DNA sequence: TGTGCCAGCAGCGTAGAGGGACACGGGGTTTTGGACACTGAAGCTTTCTTT.

This clone has more than one count but fewer than ten. The gene calls are TRBV7-3 and TRBJ1-2; 10 bases fit TRBD1. CDR1 is SGHTA and CDR2 is FQGTGA in the germline V gene. The CDR3 loop spans 14 amino acids. Trimming cost V 4 bases and J 7 bases; bases outside gene matches: 6. The CDR3 loop reads CASSSGQGRGGYTF. CDR3 nucleotides: TGTGCCAGCAGCTCGGGACAGGGGCGAGGTGGCTACACCTTC.

This clone appeared once. The chain joins TRBV27 to TRBJ2-7; TRBD2 agrees at 13 bases. The CDR3 spans 16 residues. The V gene end was trimmed by 6 bases and the J gene end by 4 bases; junction bases not matched to a gene: 9. The germline V gene encodes CDR1 MNHEY and CDR2 SMNVEV (reference sequence). The chain's CDR3 is CASSLLPGLAGYEQYF. CDR3 bases: TGTGCCAGCAGCCTACTCCCGGGACTAGCGGGGTACGAGCAGTACTTC.

This chain joins TRBV27 and TRBJ2-1; a weak D match, TRBD2 (6 bases). Trimming took 6 bases from V and 3 from J, leaving 9 bases between them. CDR3 length: 13 amino acids. Germline lookup yields CDR1 MNHEY and CDR2 SMNVEV (reference sequence). This chain's CDR3 is CASREGNYNEQFF. In nucleotides, the CDR3 is TGTGCCAGCAGGGAGGGTAACTACAATGAGCAGTTCTTC.

The chain combines TRBV11-2 with TRBJ2-7, with TRBD2 matching over 10 bases. The V segment lost 2 bases and the J segment 0 bases; nucleotides outside the gene matches: 4. CDR3 length: 16 residues. Germline CDR1 and CDR2: SGHAT and FQNNGV. The CDR3 sequence: CASSLSGLAASYEQYF. The CDR3, as DNA: TGTGCCAGCAGCTTATCAGGACTAGCGGCCTCCTACGAGCAGTACTTC.

This clone has a single count. The CDR3 region is CASSYGQASSYNEQFF. The CDR3 region has the DNA TGTGCCAGCAGTTACGGACAGGCGAGCTCCTACAATGAGCAGTTCTTC. The chain uses TRBV6-5 and TRBJ2-1; TRBD1 agrees at 7 bases. The CDR3 spans 16 residues. Germline V CDR1 and CDR2: MNHEY, SVGAGI. The V and J ends lost 2 bases and 0 bases, in that order; junction bases with no gene match: 4.